Each of the 17 T cell receptor beta chains below was sequenced from the same sample in a study of blood T cell repertoires in COVID-19. Libraries were prepared by immunoSEQ multiplex PCR; TCRdb keeps only in-frame clonotypes and omits some of them. The sample contains more than 350,000 clones, roughly 86% of which appear only once. Material for sequencing was peripheral blood. The source is a woman between 25 and 40 years old with COVID-19, enrolled during active disease.

DNA for the CDR3: TGTGCCAGCCTTCTTCCCCTAGCGGACCTCTCCTACGAGCAGTACTTC. Its protein product is CASLLPLADLSYEQYF. The chain carries TRBV27 and TRBJ2-7, with 7 bases matching TRBD2. V lost 8 bases and J lost 0; bases outside the gene matches: 13. This CDR3 spans 16 amino acids. Germline V lookup: CDR1 MNHEY, CDR2 SMNVEV (reference sequence).

Turning to this clone: This sample also contains other DNA sequences that code for the same CDR3. The chain joins TRBV4-1 to TRBJ1-1; 8 bases match TRBD1. CDR1 is MGHRA, CDR2 YSYEKL, per germline. V lost 1 base and J lost 1; bases outside the gene matches: 2. This CDR3 is built from 15 residues. The DNA for the CDR3 is TGCGCCAGCAGCCAAGTAGGACAGGGGAACACTGAAGCTTTCTTT. As protein: CASSQVGQGNTEAFF.

With regard to this clone: Other DNA sequences in this sample translate to the same CDR3. CDR3 bases: TGTGCCAGCAGTTTATCTGGGGGAGGGCAACAGCCCCAGCATTTT. Translated: CASSLSGGGQQPQHF. The rearrangement links TRBV27 to TRBJ1-5; D may be TRBD1 (5 bases). V lost 0 bases, J lost 7 bases, and 13 bases lay in between. Germline assignment: CDR1 MNHEY and CDR2 SMNVEV (reference sequence). The CDR3 sequence is 15 residues long.

The rearrangement links TRBV5-1 to TRBJ2-5, with TRBD1 matching over 8 bases. This CDR3 is 15 amino acids long. Germline V gene lookup returns CDR1 SGHRS and CDR2 YFSETQ. The junction had 9 bases not matched to a gene; V was cut back by 4 bases and J by 4 bases. CDR3 residues: CASSPPGTGIETQYF. Written as DNA, the CDR3 is TGCGCCAGCAGCCCCCCCGGGACAGGTATAGAGACCCAGTACTTC.

The chain joins TRBV11-1 to TRBJ2-3; possibly TRBD1 for D (5 bases). This CDR3 has 16 amino acids. V gave up 0 bases and J gave up 4 bases, with 14 bases separating them. CDR1 SGHAT and CDR2 FQDESV come from the germline V gene (reference sequence). The CDR3: CASSLARRGSPDTQYF. The CDR3 DNA follows: TGTGCCAGCAGCTTAGCGAGAAGGGGATCCCCAGATACGCAGTATTTT. The full variable domain, rest sourced from reference TRBV11-1 and TRBJ2-3, is EAEVAQSPRYKITEKSQAVAFWCDPISGHATLYWYRQILGQGPELLVQFQDESVVDDSQLPKDRFSAERLKGVDSTLKIQPAELGDSAMYLCASSLARRGSPDTQYFGPGTRLTVL.

The V and J genes are TRBV9 and TRBJ1-1; D gene unclear. Germline V gene sequence: CDR1 SGDLS, CDR2 YYNGEE. The V end was cut by 1 base, the J end by 1 base, with 5 bases between. This CDR3 has 13 residues. This CDR3 reads CASSVSQNTEAFF. The CDR3 nucleotides read TGTGCCAGCAGCGTAAGCCAGAACACTGAAGCTTTCTTT.

CDR3 sequence: CASSNRGTGELFF. The CDR3 coding sequence is TGTGCCAGCAGTAATCGGGGTACCGGGGAGCTGTTTTTT. The chain couples TRBV28 to TRBJ2-2, with D perhaps matching TRBD2 (5 bases). Trimming shortened V by 5 bases and J by 5 bases, and 9 bases separated the two germline ends. The CDR3 has 13 residues. Per germline, CDR1 MDHEN and CDR2 SYDVKM.

This chain uses TRBV19 with TRBJ2-1, with 10 bases lining up with TRBD2. The ends lost 1 base at V and 7 bases at J; junction bases unmatched: 1. This CDR3 region has 14 residues. Germline lookup yields CDR1 LNHDA and CDR2 SQIVND (reference sequence). CDR3 loop: CASSIGAGGNEQFF. In nucleotides, the CDR3 is TGTGCCAGTAGTATAGGAGCGGGAGGGAATGAGCAGTTCTTC. The full variable domain, with the rest looked up from reference TRBV19 and TRBJ2-1, is DGGITQSPKYLFRKEGQNVTLSCEQNLNHDAMYWYRQDPGQGLRLIYYSQIVNDFQKGDIAEGYSVSREKKESFPLTVTSAQKNPTAFYLCASSIGAGGNEQFFGPGTRLTVL.

This chain links TRBV3-1 (or the pseudogene TRBV3-2) with TRBJ2-3; 7 bases match TRBD2. The CDR3 spans 13 residues. The germline V gene has CDR1 LGHDT and CDR2 YNNKEL (reference sequence). The ends lost 3 bases at V and 6 bases at J; junction bases unmatched: 3. The chain's CDR3 is CASSHREADTQYF. The CDR3 nucleotides are TGTGCCAGCAGCCACCGGGAGGCGGATACGCAGTATTTT.

The chain employs TRBV7-9 and TRBJ1-2, with D hard to call. This CDR3 is built from 15 residues. V was clipped by 5 bases and J by 4 bases, with 17 bases between them. Germline V CDR1 and CDR2: SEHNR, FQNEAQ (reference sequence). CDR3 DNA: TGTGCCAGCAGCCGACCCGGGTCCAAAGTCTATGGCTACACCTTC. Its translation: CASSRPGSKVYGYTF.

CDR3 DNA sequence: TGTGCCAGCAGTTTGGTTTCTTCACGGGTGGCTTTCTTT. It encodes CASSLVSSRVAFF. V gene TRBV28 combines with J gene TRBJ1-1, with D hard to call. The CDR3 runs 13 residues. Germline CDR1 reads MDHEN; CDR2 reads SYDVKM. V dropped 3 bases and J dropped 11 bases, with 16 bases sitting between them.

The CDR3 reads CASSDGLAANNEQFF. Here the CDR3 DNA reads TGTGCCAGTAGTGACGGTCTAGCGGCGAACAATGAGCAGTTCTTC. The rearrangement joins TRBV19 to TRBJ2-1; 7 nucleotides line up with TRBD2. V lost 5 bases, J lost 5 bases, and 9 bases stayed unmatched. Germline-derived CDR1 and CDR2 are LNHDA and SQIVND (reference sequence). This CDR3 spans 15 amino acids.

This chain uses TRBV4-3 with TRBJ2-1; TRBD2 matches at 14 bases. The CDR3 is 19 residues long. Unmatched junction bases numbered 12, after V lost 3 bases and J lost 5 bases. Germline CDR1 reads LGHNA; CDR2 reads YSLEER. CDR3 DNA sequence: TGCGCCAGCAGCCAGGGACTAGCGGGAGCAACACGAGATCACAATGAGCAGTTCTTC. Protein product: CASSQGLAGATRDHNEQFF.

This chain connects TRBV5-4 to TRBJ1-1; no clear D. The length of the CDR3 is 13 residues. CDR1 is SGHNT and CDR2 is YYREEE in the germline V gene (reference sequence). Trimming took 4 bases from V and 7 from J, leaving 14 bases between them. For the CDR3, the DNA is TGTGCCAGCAGCCTTGACGGAGGCTATGAAGCTTTCTTT. As protein: CASSLDGGYEAFF.

The V and J genes are TRBV29-1 and TRBJ2-4, with a tentative D call TRBD2 (5 bases). The CDR3 has 13 amino acids. The germline V and J ends were trimmed by 0 bases and 4 bases, with 7 bases remaining between them. Per germline, CDR1 SQVTM and CDR2 ANQGSEA. DNA of the CDR3: TGCAGCGTTGAAGAAGGACTGAAAAACATTCAGTACTTC. Its protein is CSVEEGLKNIQYF.

The chain joins TRBV30 to TRBJ1-2; tentative D call: TRBD1 (5 bases). The CDR3 length is 13 residues. Germline CDR1 and CDR2: GTSNPN and SVGIG (reference sequence). Trimming stripped 3 bases from V and 2 bases from J, with 10 bases between. The CDR3 nucleotides are TGTGCCTGGAGACCCGGGGGAAACTATGGCTACACCTTC. Amino acids: CAWRPGGNYGYTF.

J is TRBJ2-2 and V is TRBV30, with 9 bases matching TRBD1. CDR3 length: 14 residues. Germline V gives CDR1 GTSNPN, CDR2 SVGIG (reference sequence). Trimming removed 3 bases from V and 7 bases from J; junction bases left unmatched: 6. DNA of the CDR3: TGTGCCTGGAGCGGGACAGGGCAAGGCGGGGAGCTGTTTTTT. Translation: CAWSGTGQGGELFF.